These 32 T cell receptor beta chains were sequenced from one sample in a study. TCRdb analysed the reads with MiXCR anew, one entry per CDR3 protein. The repertoire holds about 5,800 distinct CDR3 sequences, with 9% to 10% as singletons. The specimen sequenced was CD4+ T cells from synovial fluid. All receptors come from a human donor with rheumatoid arthritis.

By sample fraction, this clonotype is medium-sized (0.01 to 0.1%). The chain carries TRBV6-2 or TRBV6-3 and TRBJ1-1, with 7 positions matching TRBD1. In germline, CDR1 is MNHEY, CDR2 SVGEGT. The V segment lost 5 bases and the J segment 5 bases; nucleotides outside the gene matches: 8. The CDR3 length is 14 residues. As DNA, the CDR3 is TGTGCCAGCAGTCCGTTGACAGGGAAGACTGAAGCTTTCTTT. Encoded protein: CASSPLTGKTEAFF.

This clonotype has at least ten counts. This chain links TRBV7-2 with TRBJ1-5; TRBD1 is a possible D gene (5 bases). Germline lookup yields CDR1 SGHTA and CDR2 FQGNSA. This CDR3 has 17 amino acids. V lost 1 base to trimming and J lost 0 bases, with 13 bases between them. The CDR3 nucleotides are TGTGCCAGCAGCTTAGTTGGGACCATTAATAGCAATCAGCCCCAGCATTTT. It codes for CASSLVGTINSNQPQHF.

By share, this clonotype counts as large. The chain has TRBV7-8 and TRBJ2-3; D tentatively reads TRBD1 or TRBD2 (6 bases each). CDR1 and CDR2 (germline): SGHVS, FQNEAQ. Deletions cut 4 bases from V and 1 base from J, with 15 bases between. The CDR3 is 16 amino acids. CDR3 bases: TGTGCCAGCAGCTGGGGGGCGTACGCGGGCACAGATACGCAGTATTTT. This encodes CASSWGAYAGTDTQYF. Drawing the rest from reference TRBV7-8 and TRBJ2-3, the complete variable domain is GAGVSQSPRYKVAKRGQDVALRCDPISGHVSLFWYQQALGQGPEFLTYFQNEAQLDKSGLPSDRFFAERPEGSVSTLKIQRTQQEDSAVYLCASSWGAYAGTDTQYFGPGTRLTVL.

This clonotype was seen repeatedly, ten times or more. Here the CDR3 reads CASSPGRGGQVSYEQYF. The DNA of the CDR3 is TGTGCCAGCAGCCCGGGCAGAGGGGGGCAAGTCTCCTACGAGCAGTACTTC. J is TRBJ2-7 and V is TRBV11-1; D may be TRBD1 or TRBD2 (6 bases each). V was shortened by 5 bases and J by 0 bases, with 20 bases between the two germline ends. CDR3 length: 17 residues. Germline lookup yields CDR1 SGHAT and CDR2 FQDESV (reference sequence).

This clonotype was observed at least ten times. The J gene is TRBJ2-7, the V gene TRBV18, with D possibly TRBD2 on 5 matching bases. Germline V gives CDR1 KGHSH, CDR2 LQKENI. Trimming shortened V by 4 bases and J by 0 bases, and 19 bases separated the two germline ends. The CDR3 is made up of 17 amino acids. CDR3 protein: CASSLNEAVVSSYEQYF. The CDR3 DNA reads TGTGCCAGCTCACTAAACGAAGCGGTAGTGTCCTCCTACGAGCAGTACTTC.

The chain recombines TRBV11-2 with TRBJ1-3; D gene uncertain. The CDR3 consists of 17 residues. Germline V gene sequence: CDR1 SGHAT, CDR2 FQNNGV. The DNA for the CDR3 is TGTGAAAGCAGCTGGGGTGGCGGAGTAGGATATGGAAAAAAAATATATTTT. Translating it yields CESSWGGGVGYGKKIYF.

V gene TRBV10-1 combines with J gene TRBJ1-1, with 7 bases aligning to TRBD1. The CDR3 sequence is 13 residues long. V was clipped by 5 bases and J by 8 bases; unmatched bases: 8. The germline V gene encodes CDR1 WNHNN and CDR2 SYGVQD (reference sequence). CDR3 coding DNA: TGCGCCAGCAGTCCCGGGACAGTGAGGGAAGCTTTCTTT. Its translation is CASSPGTVREAFF.

This chain uses TRBV18 with TRBJ2-7; 9 nucleotides agree with TRBD2. V shed 3 bases, J shed 7 bases, and the junction held 4 bases outside the gene matches. The germline V gene has CDR1 KGHSH and CDR2 LQKENI. CDR3 length equals 13 residues. The CDR3 sequence: CASSPGTSQEQYF. CDR3 coding DNA: TGTGCCAGCTCACCCGGGACTAGCCAGGAGCAGTACTTC.

The chain uses TRBV19 and TRBJ1-1, with a tentative D call TRBD1 (5 bases). Germline CDR1 LNHDA, CDR2 SQIVND (reference sequence). CDR3 size: 13 residues. Trimming pared 5 bases from V and 0 bases from J, leaving 7 bases between. CDR3 nucleotides: TGTGCCAGTAGTCCACAGGTGAACACTGAAGCTTTCTTT. Translation: CASSPQVNTEAFF.

This clonotype was seen ten or more times. The chain links TRBV7-9 to TRBJ2-7; TRBD2 matches at 10 bases. V dropped 7 bases and J dropped 8; count of bases not matched to a gene: 14. CDR3 length equals 15 residues. Germline lookup yields CDR1 SEHNR and CDR2 FQNEAQ (reference sequence). CDR3 region: CASTAMTGTSVKQYF. CDR3 nucleotide sequence: TGTGCCAGCACCGCGATGACCGGGACTAGCGTTAAGCAGTACTTC.

The chain employs TRBV20-1 and TRBJ2-7, with TRBD2 matching over 13 bases. Per the germline V gene, CDR1 is DFQATT and CDR2 is SNEGSKA (reference sequence). The CDR3 covers 15 residues. V gave up 6 bases and J gave up 7 bases; unmatched junction bases: 12. CDR3 sequence (DNA): TGCAGTGCAAATACCGGGACTAGCGGGGCGCGGGAGCAGTACTTC. Translation: CSANTGTSGAREQYF.

The chain joins TRBV28 to TRBJ2-5; TRBD1 is a possible D gene (6 bases). The CDR3 extends over 16 amino acids. The V and J ends lost 5 bases and 5 bases respectively, with 21 bases between them. Germline-derived CDR1 and CDR2 are MDHEN and SYDVKM. This chain's CDR3 is CASSLRDTSMGETQYF. DNA for the CDR3: TGTGCCAGCAGTCTCAGGGACACTTCAATGGGGGAGACCCAGTACTTC. Looking up the rest from reference TRBV28 and TRBJ2-5 gives the full variable domain: DVKVTQSSRYLVKRTGEKVFLECVQDMDHENMFWYRQDPGLGLRLIYFSYDVKMKEKGDIPEGYSVSREKKERFSLILESASTNQTSMYLCASSLRDTSMGETQYFGPGTRLLVL.

This clonotype appeared many times. The chain is built from TRBV30 and TRBJ1-6, with 8 bases aligning to TRBD1. CDR3 size: 13 residues. The V gene end was trimmed by 2 bases and the J gene end by 9 bases; junction bases not matched to a gene: 3. Germline loops: CDR1 GTSNPN, CDR2 SVGIG (reference sequence). CDR3 sequence reads: CAWSLQGGSPLHF. CDR3 in DNA: TGTGCCTGGAGTCTACAGGGGGGTTCACCCCTCCACTTT.

Ten or more counts support this clonotype. CDR3 residues: CASSLVTVLANYGYTF. The DNA for the CDR3 is TGTGCCAGCAGCTTAGTAACAGTCTTAGCTAACTATGGCTACACCTTC. The rearrangement uses TRBV7-2 and TRBJ1-2; D is unclear. Germline CDR1 is SGHTA and CDR2 is FQGNSA. The germline V and J ends were trimmed by 1 base and 0 bases, with 12 bases remaining between them. This CDR3 has 16 amino acids.

This clonotype showed up many times. The chain uses TRBV10-3 and TRBJ2-5; weak D call: TRBD2 (5 bases). CDR3 size: 17 residues. Germline lookup yields CDR1 ENHRY and CDR2 SYGVKD. Trimming stripped 3 bases from V and 3 bases from J, with 20 bases between. In DNA, the CDR3 is TGTGCCATCAGTGAAGGTATAGCGACTCAGGCCGAAGAGACCCAGTACTTC. Amino acid sequence: CAISEGIATQAEETQYF.

This clonotype counts as medium-sized (0.01 to 0.1%). This chain links TRBV24-1 with TRBJ1-6; D is uncertain. V lost 0 bases and J 9 bases, leaving 11 bases between the germline ends. From germline, CDR1 is KGHDR and CDR2 SFDVKD. CDR3 length: 15 residues. Written as DNA, the CDR3 is TGTGCCACCAGTGATTTGACCCCGGGGAGTTCACCCCTCCACTTT. Translating it yields CATSDLTPGSSPLHF.

Remarks on this clonotype: It may be a read error: a sequence one base away is much more abundant. CDR3 in DNA: TGTGCCAGCAGAAGGGAAGCGGGACTTTCCACAGATACGCAGTTTTTT. It codes for CASRREAGLSTDTQFF. The chain has TRBV12-3 or TRBV12-4 and TRBJ2-3, with 7 nucleotides matching TRBD2. The CDR3 consists of 16 residues.

This clonotype is medium-sized within its sample. The V call is TRBV3-1, the J call TRBJ2-7; 11 nucleotides agree with TRBD2. Germline V gene lookup returns CDR1 LGHDT and CDR2 YNNKEL (reference sequence). This CDR3 contains 15 residues. V shed 1 base and J 7 bases; nucleotides not matched to a gene: 6. CDR3 sequence reads: CASSQGTSGLGEQYF. Written as DNA, the CDR3 is TGTGCCAGCAGCCAAGGGACTAGCGGGTTGGGGGAGCAGTACTTC.

By frequency in the sample, this clonotype is medium-sized (0.01 to 0.1%). The chain joins TRBV11-3 to TRBJ2-2; 11 bases fit TRBD2. After removal of 3 bases from V and 6 bases from J, the junction contained 6 bases not matched to a gene. The CDR3 contains 16 residues. Per the germline V gene, CDR1 is SGHNT and CDR2 is YENEEA. The CDR3 region has the DNA TGTGCCAGCAGCTTGGTAGCGGGAGGGCCTCCCGGGGAGCTGTTTTTT. It specifies CASSLVAGGPPGELFF.

This clonotype has ten or more counts. J is TRBJ2-2 and V is TRBV7-9, with TRBD2 identical over 9 bases. Germline V gene data show CDR1 as SEHNR and CDR2 as FQNEAQ (reference sequence). The length of the CDR3 is 16 residues. After removal of 7 bases from V and 5 bases from J, the junction contained 11 bases not matched to a gene. CDR3 protein: CASTKISGSLTGELFF. The CDR3 DNA follows: TGTGCCAGCACTAAAATTAGCGGGAGTCTTACCGGGGAGCTGTTTTTT.

The chain has TRBV18 and TRBJ1-2, with 7 bases aligning to TRBD1. CDR3 length: 14 amino acids. The J segment lost 5 bases and the V segment lost 3 bases, leaving 6 bases of the junction unmatched. The germline gives CDR1 KGHSH, CDR2 LQKENI. CDR3 sequence: CASSPAGQLYGYTF. CDR3 bases: TGTGCCAGCTCACCGGCGGGACAGCTGTATGGCTACACCTTC.

Judged by abundance, this clonotype is medium-sized (0.01 to 0.1%). The chain links TRBV29-1 to TRBJ2-1, with D unresolved. V was trimmed by 0 bases and J by 3 bases, leaving 9 bases between them. The CDR3 has 14 amino acids. Germline V CDR1 and CDR2: SQVTM, ANQGSEA. The CDR3 DNA reads as TGCAGCGTTGAAGAAGGGTTTCTCTACAATGAGCAGTTCTTC. It is translated as CSVEEGFLYNEQFF.

This clonotype was observed many times. V and J are TRBV11-2 and TRBJ2-7; unclear D gene. V lost 5 bases to trimming and J lost 6 bases, with 8 bases between them. CDR1 is SGHAT and CDR2 is FQNNGV in the germline V gene. There are 11 residues in the CDR3. In nucleotides, the CDR3 is TGTGCCAGCAGCGAAGTACTCGAGCAGTACTTC. The encoded protein is CASSEVLEQYF.

This chain joins TRBV7-3 and TRBJ1-1; possibly TRBD1 for D (5 bases). This CDR3 spans 14 amino acids. Germline V CDR1 and CDR2: SGHTA, FQGTGA. V shed 4 bases and J shed 11 bases, with 20 bases lying between them. The CDR3, as DNA: TGTGCCAGCAGCTCCCGTGGGGATGGGGGGGAGGCTTTCTTT. Translating gives CASSSRGDGGEAFF.

By sample fraction, this clonotype is medium-sized. This chain links TRBV5-8 with TRBJ1-1; TRBD1 is a possible D gene (5 bases). Between the trimmed V and J ends, which lost 4 bases and 1 base, there was a span of 17 bases. Per germline, CDR1 SGHTS and CDR2 YDEGEE. The CDR3 is 16 amino acids. Here the CDR3 DNA reads TGTGCCAGCAGCACCTTCTCGGGGACTAAGAACACTGAAGCTTTCTTT. It encodes CASSTFSGTKNTEAFF.

This clonotype was observed at least ten times. This chain uses TRBV3-1 with TRBJ1-5; D unclear. The V end lost 3 bases, the J end lost 6 bases, and 6 bases lay between the germline ends. The germline gives CDR1 LGHDT, CDR2 YNNKEL (reference sequence). The CDR3 consists of 12 residues. CDR3 in DNA: TGTGCCAGCAGCCAGGGCAGTCAGCCCCAGCATTTT. Its protein is CASSQGSQPQHF. Full variable domain (remainder filled in from reference TRBV3-1 and TRBJ1-5): DTAVSQTPKYLVTQMGNDKSIKCEQNLGHDTMYWYKQDSKKFLKIMFSYNNKELIINETVPNRFSPKSPDKAHLNLHINSLELGDSAVYFCASSQGSQPQHFGDGTRLSIL.

The chain recombines TRBV18 with TRBJ1-1, with D perhaps TRBD1 (6 bases). The CDR3 covers 16 residues. Germline V lookup: CDR1 KGHSH, CDR2 LQKENI. Trimming pared 5 bases from V and 0 bases from J, leaving 16 bases between. In nucleotides, the CDR3 is TGTGCCAGCTCAGGGGGGGGCCCGGCGATGAACACTGAAGCTTTCTTT. Translation gives CASSGGGPAMNTEAFF.

This clonotype occurred many times. V and J are TRBV12-3 or TRBV12-4 and TRBJ1-1; 9 nucleotides line up with TRBD1. The CDR3 length is 13 residues. V shed 6 bases, J shed 5 bases, and the junction held 4 bases outside the gene matches. CDR3 nucleotides: TGTGCCAGCAGCGGACAGGGGTGGACTGAAGCTTTCTTT. Encoded protein: CASSGQGWTEAFF.

The J gene is TRBJ2-7, the V gene TRBV18, with D tentatively TRBD2 (6 bases). The CDR3 runs 14 residues. Germline V gene lookup returns CDR1 KGHSH and CDR2 LQKENI. Trimming removed 7 bases from V and 0 bases from J, with 13 bases in between. CDR3 sequence reads: CASFERVHSYEQYF. CDR3 in DNA: TGTGCCAGCTTCGAGCGGGTCCACTCCTACGAGCAGTACTTC.

To note about this clonotype: A read error may produce the germline difference seen at one junction end. The V gene is TRBV6-5, the J gene TRBJ1-6; D gene uncertain. CDR1 MNHEY and CDR2 SVGAGI come from the germline V gene. The CDR3 is 13 amino acids. CDR3 sequence reads: CASSYEYNSPLHF. The CDR3, as DNA: TGTGCAAGCAGTTATGAATATAATTCACCACTCCACTTT.

The gene calls are TRBV9 and TRBJ2-7; a possible D gene is TRBD1 (6 bases). The V gene's germline CDR1 is SGDLS and CDR2 YYNGEE. This CDR3 is 16 amino acids long. V lost 0 bases to trimming and J lost 3 bases, with 16 bases between them. CDR3 bases: TGTGCCAGCAGCGTAGCCATAGGACAGCCGTTCTACGAGCAGTACTTC. As protein: CASSVAIGQPFYEQYF.

This clonotype rates as medium-sized (0.01 to 0.1%). The chain carries TRBV2 and TRBJ1-1; 9 nucleotides line up with TRBD1. Germline V gene lookup returns CDR1 SNHLY and CDR2 FYNNEI. Germline trimming cut 8 bases from V and 3 bases from J; bases unmatched to any gene: 4. This CDR3 contains 13 residues. CDR3 DNA sequence: TGTGCCAGCTCGGGACAGGGTGACACTGAAGCTTTCTTT. Its translation is CASSGQGDTEAFF.